The 14 T cell receptor beta chains given below trace back to one sample, sequenced in a study of blood T cell repertoires in COVID-19. Assay: immunoSEQ multiplex PCR; the TCRdb copy retains only in-frame clones and omits some. The data contain 200,000 or so clones, roughly 80% of them singletons. Material for sequencing was PBMCs or T cells enriched from blood (not recorded which). Receptors originate from a man in his forties or fifties who had recovered from COVID-19.

The V call is TRBV3-1 (or the pseudogene TRBV3-2), the J call TRBJ1-1, with a weak D call TRBD1 (6 bases). Germline V gene data show CDR1 as LGHDT and CDR2 as YNNKEL (reference sequence). The CDR3 length is 16 residues. Between the trimmed V and J ends, which lost 1 base and 4 bases, there was a span of 16 bases. CDR3 loop: CASSQALQQGFTEAFF. The CDR3 region has the DNA TGTGCCAGCAGCCAAGCTTTACAACAGGGTTTCACTGAAGCTTTCTTT.

The genes are TRBV9 and TRBJ1-1; D ambiguous. Trimming took off 3 bases at V and 11 bases at J, with 17 bases between the two ends. CDR3 length: 13 residues. In germline, CDR1 is SGDLS, CDR2 YYNGEE. CDR3 region: CASSATPAEQAFF. CDR3 DNA: TGTGCCAGCAGCGCCACCCCAGCGGAGCAGGCTTTCTTT.

The chain carries TRBV5-1 and TRBJ1-2, with TRBD1 matching 12 bases. This CDR3 is 17 amino acids long. Unmatched junction bases numbered 14, after V lost 4 bases and J lost 7 bases. Germline loops: CDR1 SGHRS, CDR2 YFSETQ. CDR3 in amino acids: CASSPSWDRGQGSGYTF. For the CDR3, the DNA is TGCGCCAGCAGCCCTTCATGGGACAGGGGGCAGGGAAGTGGCTACACCTTC. Combining the CDR3 with reference TRBV5-1 and TRBJ1-2 gives the whole variable domain KAGVTQTPRYLIKTRGQQVTLSCSPISGHRSVSWYQQTPGQGLQFLFEYFSETQRNKGNFPGRFSGRQFSNSRSEMNVSTLELGDSALYLCASSPSWDRGQGSGYTFGSGTRLTVV.

CDR3 sequence reads: CASSTFSGGVLTDTQYF. In DNA form, the CDR3 reads TGTGCCAGCTCAACCTTTTCGGGCGGGGTCCTCACAGATACGCAGTATTTT. The J gene is TRBJ2-3, the V gene TRBV18, with D possibly matching TRBD2 (6 bases). The ends were cut back, 5 bases at V and 2 bases at J, with 20 bases in the middle. From germline, CDR1 is KGHSH and CDR2 LQKENI. The CDR3 totals 17 residues.

The chain is built from TRBV2 and TRBJ2-2; the D gene is possibly TRBD1 (6 bases). CDR3 length: 15 residues. The V and J ends lost 8 bases and 6 bases respectively, with 19 bases between them. The germline V gene has CDR1 SNHLY and CDR2 FYNNEI. For the CDR3, the DNA is TGTGCCAGCGATTTGACAGGAGCAAGGGCCGGGGAGCTGTTTTTT. This encodes CASDLTGARAGELFF.

The genes are TRBV24-1 and TRBJ2-7, with TRBD1 as a possible D gene (6 bases). The germline CDR1 and CDR2 sequences are KGHDR and SFDVKD. V shed 3 bases and J shed 3 bases, with 11 bases lying between them. CDR3 length equals 14 residues. The CDR3 reads CATSDGGRGYEQYF. In DNA, the CDR3 is TGTGCCACCAGTGATGGGGGCAGGGGCTACGAGCAGTACTTC.

V is TRBV5-4 and J is TRBJ2-7; possibly TRBD1 for D (5 bases). This CDR3 region has 14 residues. CDR1 and CDR2 (germline): SGHNT, YYREEE (reference sequence). V was pared by 4 bases and J by 0 bases, with 11 bases between. CDR3 DNA sequence: TGTGCCAGCAGCAAACAGGATAGCTCCTACGAGCAGTACTTC. Translation: CASSKQDSSYEQYF.

This clone has only one observation. The chain is built from TRBV6-6 and TRBJ1-5; weak D call: TRBD1 (6 bases). The CDR3 covers 13 residues. Looked up from germline, CDR1 is MNHNY and CDR2 is SVGAGI (reference sequence). The V and J ends lost 10 bases and 7 bases respectively, with 17 bases between them. This CDR3 is CAIQQGLGQPQHF. CDR3 DNA sequence: TGTGCCATCCAACAGGGATTGGGCCAGCCCCAGCATTTT.

The sample holds one count of this clone. The chain employs TRBV29-1 and TRBJ2-7; D is perhaps TRBD1 (5 bases). The CDR3 spans 16 residues. V was cut by 7 bases and J by 4 bases, with 26 bases left in between. Germline values: CDR1 SQVTM, CDR2 ANQGSEA. In DNA, the CDR3 is TGCAGCGCACAGCTGACAGTAGGAACCGGCAGGTACGAGCAGTACTTC. As protein: CSAQLTVGTGRYEQYF.

The J gene is TRBJ1-2, the V gene TRBV9; weak D call: TRBD1 (6 bases). CDR3 size: 20 residues. The V end was cut by 3 bases, the J end by 3 bases, with 30 bases between. The germline V gene has CDR1 SGDLS and CDR2 YYNGEE. CDR3 protein: CASSAPGGGQSLNSHYGYTF. The CDR3 DNA reads as TGTGCCAGCAGCGCGCCTGGCGGTGGACAGTCATTGAACTCCCACTATGGCTACACCTTC.

V gene TRBV29-1 combines with J gene TRBJ2-7, with D perhaps TRBD1 (5 bases). The CDR3 is 12 amino acids. V lost 5 bases and J lost 7, with 15 bases in between. The germline V gene has CDR1 SQVTM and CDR2 ANQGSEA. The CDR3 DNA reads TGCAGCGTTATCCGGACAAATAGGGAGCAGTACTTC. Translating it yields CSVIRTNREQYF.

The chain has TRBV4-1 and TRBJ2-2, with 15 positions matching TRBD2. Germline lookup yields CDR1 MGHRA and CDR2 YSYEKL. The J segment lost 1 base and the V segment lost 2 bases, leaving 11 bases of the junction unmatched. The CDR3 is 21 residues long. The CDR3 protein is CASSQPGLAGGPRVNTGELFF. The CDR3 nucleotides are TGCGCCAGCAGCCAACCCGGACTAGCGGGGGGGCCTAGGGTGAACACCGGGGAGCTGTTTTTT.

The chain employs TRBV6-5 and TRBJ2-7, with 8 bases matching TRBD1. This CDR3 region has 14 residues. Germline lookup yields CDR1 MNHEY and CDR2 SVGAGI. The trim removed 4 bases at V and 3 bases at J, leaving 5 bases unmatched. This CDR3 is CASSFPGQGYEQYF. For the CDR3, the DNA is TGTGCCAGCAGTTTCCCTGGACAGGGCTACGAGCAGTACTTC.

This rearrangement joins TRBV9 to TRBJ2-1; possibly TRBD1 for D (6 bases). Germline CDR1 reads SGDLS; CDR2 reads YYNGEE. Trimming took off 3 bases at V and 7 bases at J, with 20 bases between the two ends. This CDR3 region has 16 residues. The CDR3 coding sequence is TGTGCCAGCAGCGGGTTACAGGGCACGGTAAGGAATGAGCAGTTCTTC. Translating gives CASSGLQGTVRNEQFF.